The clone carrying this T cell receptor (beta chain) was seen a handful of times. Its cognate antigen is unknown. Other nucleotide sequences from this sample produce the same CDR3. The record originates from a study of regulatory T cells. Regarding the study as a whole: Hydrophobic residues at CDR3 positions 6 and 7 were enriched in conventional CD4+ T cells of CD3G-deficient patients.

The PCR used 52 TRBV and 13 TRBJ primers. This table comes from immunoSEQ multiplex PCR, and its TCRdb copy is limited to in-frame clones, with some not included. This sample yields about 23,000 clones, of which about 88% are seen a single time; under 1.5% belongs to the top ten. V lost 1 base, J lost 1 base, and 5 bases lay in between. This CDR3 has 14 amino acids. The germline V gene encodes CDR1 SGHRS and CDR2 YFSETQ. At testing, patients were 2 to 39 years old, with reduced naive and increased memory T-cell proportions. CD4+ cells were sorted into CD25-high CD127-low regulatory cells and CD25-low CD127-high conventional cells.

The source material was conventional CD4+ T cells sorted from blood. This chain joins TRBV5-1 and TRBJ2-2; D is perhaps TRBD1 (5 bases). The clonotype originates from a child under 18 with CD3G deficiency. The CDR3 nucleotides read TGCGCCAGCAGCTTGACAGGGAACACCGGGGAGCTGTTTTTT. Translation gives CASSLTGNTGELFF.